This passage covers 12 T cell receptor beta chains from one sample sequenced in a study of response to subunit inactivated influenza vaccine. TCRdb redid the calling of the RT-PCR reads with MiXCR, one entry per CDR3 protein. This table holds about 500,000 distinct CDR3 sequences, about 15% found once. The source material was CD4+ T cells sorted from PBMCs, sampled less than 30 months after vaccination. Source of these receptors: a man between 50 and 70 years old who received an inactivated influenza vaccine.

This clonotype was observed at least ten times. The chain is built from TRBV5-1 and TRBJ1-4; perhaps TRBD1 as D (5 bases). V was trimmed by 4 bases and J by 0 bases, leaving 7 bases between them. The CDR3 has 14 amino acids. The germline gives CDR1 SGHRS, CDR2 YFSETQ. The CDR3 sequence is CASSPQATNEKLFF. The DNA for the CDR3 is TGCGCCAGCAGCCCACAGGCAACTAATGAAAAACTGTTTTTT.

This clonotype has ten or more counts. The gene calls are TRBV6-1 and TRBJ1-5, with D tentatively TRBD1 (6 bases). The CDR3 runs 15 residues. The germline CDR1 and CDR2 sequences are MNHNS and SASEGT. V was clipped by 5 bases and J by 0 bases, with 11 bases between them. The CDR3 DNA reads TGTGCCAGCAGTTTAACAGGGTATAGCAATCAGCCCCAGCATTTT. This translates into CASSLTGYSNQPQHF.

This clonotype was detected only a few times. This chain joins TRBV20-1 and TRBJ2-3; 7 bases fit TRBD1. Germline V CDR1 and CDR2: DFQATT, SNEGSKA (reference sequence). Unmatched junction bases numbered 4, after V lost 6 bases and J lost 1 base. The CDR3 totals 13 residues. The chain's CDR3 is CSAITGGTDTQYF. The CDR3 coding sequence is TGCAGTGCGATCACAGGGGGCACAGATACGCAGTATTTT.

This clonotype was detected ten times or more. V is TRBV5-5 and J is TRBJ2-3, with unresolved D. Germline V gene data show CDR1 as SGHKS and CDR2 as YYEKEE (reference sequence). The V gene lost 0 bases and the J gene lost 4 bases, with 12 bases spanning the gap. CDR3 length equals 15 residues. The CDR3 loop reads CASSLVRPPADTQYF. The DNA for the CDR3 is TGTGCCAGCAGCTTGGTGCGCCCTCCGGCAGATACGCAGTATTTT.

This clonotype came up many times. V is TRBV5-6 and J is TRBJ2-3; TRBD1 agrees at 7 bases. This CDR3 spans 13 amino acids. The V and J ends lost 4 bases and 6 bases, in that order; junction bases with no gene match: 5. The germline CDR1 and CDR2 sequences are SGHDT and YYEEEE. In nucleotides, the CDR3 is TGTGCCAGCAGCACCAACAGGGGTGATACGCAGTATTTT. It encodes CASSTNRGDTQYF.

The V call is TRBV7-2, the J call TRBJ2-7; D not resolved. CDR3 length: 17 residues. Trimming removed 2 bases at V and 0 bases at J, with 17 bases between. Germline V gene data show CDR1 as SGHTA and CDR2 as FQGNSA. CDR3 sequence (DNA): TGTGCCAGCAGCTTAAGGGCCGACTTGCTGAGCTCCTACGAGCAGTACTTC. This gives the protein CASSLRADLLSSYEQYF.

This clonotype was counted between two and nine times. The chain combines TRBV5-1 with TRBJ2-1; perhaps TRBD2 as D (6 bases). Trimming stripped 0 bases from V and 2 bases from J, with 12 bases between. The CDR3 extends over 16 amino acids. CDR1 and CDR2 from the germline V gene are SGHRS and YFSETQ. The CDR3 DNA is TGCGCCAGCAGCTTGGTTGGCGGGGCCACCTACAATGAGCAGTTCTTC. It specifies CASSLVGGATYNEQFF. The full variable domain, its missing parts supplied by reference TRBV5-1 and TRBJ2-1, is KAGVTQTPRYLIKTRGQQVTLSCSPISGHRSVSWYQQTPGQGLQFLFEYFSETQRNKGNFPGRFSGRQFSNSRSEMNVSTLELGDSALYLCASSLVGGATYNEQFFGPGTRLTVL.

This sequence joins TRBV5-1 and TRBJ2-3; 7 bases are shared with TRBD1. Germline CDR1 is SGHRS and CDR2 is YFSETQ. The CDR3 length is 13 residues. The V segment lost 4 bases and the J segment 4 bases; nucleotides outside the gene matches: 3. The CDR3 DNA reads TGCGCCAGCAGCCGCGGACAGGCAGATACGCAGTATTTT. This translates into CASSRGQADTQYF.

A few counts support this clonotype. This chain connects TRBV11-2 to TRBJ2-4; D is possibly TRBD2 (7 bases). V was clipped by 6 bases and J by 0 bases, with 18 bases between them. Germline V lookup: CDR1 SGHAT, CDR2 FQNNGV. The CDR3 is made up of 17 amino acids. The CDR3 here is CASSRGGVALAKNIQYF. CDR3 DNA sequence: TGTGCCAGCAGTAGGGGGGGGGTGGCCTTAGCCAAAAACATTCAGTACTTC.

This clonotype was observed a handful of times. The CDR3 loop is CSASPGFDGGGYTF. The CDR3 DNA sequence: TGCAGTGCGAGTCCGGGGTTTGATGGGGGTGGCTACACCTTC. The chain carries TRBV20-1 and TRBJ1-2; D is perhaps TRBD1 (5 bases). This CDR3 has 14 residues. Trimming shortened V by 6 bases and J by 7 bases, and 21 bases separated the two germline ends. In germline, CDR1 is DFQATT, CDR2 SNEGSKA (reference sequence).

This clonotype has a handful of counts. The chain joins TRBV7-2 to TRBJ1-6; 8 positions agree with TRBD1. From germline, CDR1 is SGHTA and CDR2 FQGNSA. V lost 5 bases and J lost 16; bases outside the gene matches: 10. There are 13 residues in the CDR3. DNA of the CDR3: TGTGCCAGCAGCGGATTACAGGGGGGTAATCTCCACTTT. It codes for CASSGLQGGNLHF.

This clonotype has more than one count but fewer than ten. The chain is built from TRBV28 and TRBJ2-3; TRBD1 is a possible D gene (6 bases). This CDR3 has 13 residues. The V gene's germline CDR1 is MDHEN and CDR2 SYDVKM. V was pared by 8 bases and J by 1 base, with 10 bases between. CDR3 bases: TGTGCCAGCTGGGGGCCGGGCACAGATACGCAGTATTTT. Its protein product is CASWGPGTDTQYF.